Presented here are 9 T cell receptor beta chains from one specimen sequenced in a study of cytomegalovirus exposure and HLA in healthy donors. It was with 60 Vbeta and 13 Jbeta primers that the PCR ran. The table came from immunoSEQ multiplex PCR; TCRdb's copy has only in-frame clones and leaves some out. The sample carries 150,000 to 200,000 clones, around four fifths recorded once. Sequenced sample: PBMCs. These receptors came from a woman in her 40s in good health and CMV-seronegative.

This chain links TRBV5-4 with TRBJ1-1, with 7 bases that match TRBD1. Germline trimming cut 4 bases from V and 1 base from J; bases unmatched to any gene: 13. From germline, CDR1 is SGHNT and CDR2 YYREEE (reference sequence). This CDR3 contains 17 residues. The CDR3 DNA is TGTGCCAGCAGCCCAAGGACCGGAACAGGGGAGAACACTGAAGCTTTCTTT. Its protein product is CASSPRTGTGENTEAFF.

Only one count was recorded for this clone. The rearrangement uses TRBV7-3 and TRBJ2-1; 11 bases align to TRBD2. The CDR3 is made up of 16 amino acids. The ends lost 0 bases at V and 8 bases at J; junction bases unmatched: 6. Germline loops: CDR1 SGHTA, CDR2 FQGTGA. The CDR3 region has the DNA TGTGCCAGCAGCTTAACCGGGTTAGCGGGAGGGCATGAGCAGTTCTTC. This codes for CASSLTGLAGGHEQFF.

The chain uses TRBV29-1 and TRBJ2-3, with TRBD1 matching 7 bases. Germline V CDR1 and CDR2: SQVTM, ANQGSEA. V shed 3 bases, J shed 1 base, and the junction held 4 bases outside the gene matches. This CDR3 is built from 14 residues. For the CDR3, the DNA is TGCAGCGTTGAGTCGAGGGGGCGCACAGATACGCAGTATTTT. Translation: CSVESRGRTDTQYF.

The gene calls are TRBV27 and TRBJ2-1, with 7 nucleotides matching TRBD2. The CDR3 runs to 14 residues. Germline V gene sequence: CDR1 MNHEY, CDR2 SMNVEV (reference sequence). J lost 6 bases, V lost 8 bases, and 10 bases had no gene match. The CDR3 sequence: CASSPGLPPNEQFF. In DNA, the CDR3 is TGTGCCAGCTCACCGGGACTACCTCCCAATGAGCAGTTCTTC.

The chain is built from TRBV7-2 and TRBJ1-1; a possible D gene is TRBD1 (6 bases). CDR1 is SGHTA and CDR2 is FQGNSA in the germline V gene. V lost 0 bases and J lost 4, with 18 bases in between. The CDR3 consists of 17 residues. CDR3 nucleotide sequence: TGTGCCAGCAGCTTAGCTGGAGCAGGGGCCCGGGGCACTGAAGCTTTCTTT. Translated, it gives CASSLAGAGARGTEAFF. Using reference TRBV7-2 and TRBJ1-1 for the parts outside the CDR3, the full variable domain is GAGVSQSPSNKVTEKGKDVELRCDPISGHTALYWYRQSLGQGLEFLIYFQGNSAPDKSGLPSDRFSAERTGGSVSTLTIQRTQQEDSAVYLCASSLAGAGARGTEAFFGQGTRLTVV.

This chain uses TRBV5-8 with TRBJ2-1, with TRBD1 identical over 7 bases. The V segment lost 4 bases and the J segment 3 bases; nucleotides outside the gene matches: 4. The CDR3 spans 14 residues. Germline values: CDR1 SGHTS, CDR2 YDEGEE. CDR3 DNA sequence: TGTGCCAGCAGCCCCGGGACAGACTACAATGAGCAGTTCTTC. Translation: CASSPGTDYNEQFF.

The chain recombines TRBV5-6 with TRBJ2-1; 10 bases agree with TRBD2. The ends lost 0 bases at V and 1 base at J; junction bases unmatched: 1. The CDR3 contains 16 residues. The germline gives CDR1 SGHDT, CDR2 YYEEEE. The CDR3 DNA follows: TGTGCCAGCAGCTTGGGAGCGGGAGGGTCCTACAATGAGCAGTTCTTC. Protein product: CASSLGAGGSYNEQFF.

The chain combines TRBV19 with TRBJ1-6; a possible D gene is TRBD1 (5 bases). V lost 9 bases, J lost 7 bases, and 13 bases lay in between. Germline loops: CDR1 LNHDA, CDR2 SQIVND (reference sequence). The CDR3 consists of 13 residues. CDR3 bases: TGTGCCAGCAGGGCCTTTCCAAATTCACCCCTCCACTTT. This translates into CASRAFPNSPLHF.

The chain is built from TRBV11-1 and TRBJ1-2; 9 bases are a match to TRBD1. Trimming cost V 5 bases and J 3 bases; bases outside gene matches: 7. This CDR3 contains 15 residues. Germline V gene sequence: CDR1 SGHAT, CDR2 FQDESV (reference sequence). CDR3 region: CASSENRGRHYGYTF. The CDR3 DNA follows: TGTGCCAGCAGCGAAAACAGGGGGCGCCACTATGGCTACACCTTC.